The present T cell receptor beta chain was sequenced within a study of T-cell reconstitution after alpha-beta-depleted transplantation in children (dated by TCRdb to the mid-2010s). In terms of the full investigation: T-cell immune reconstitution after TCRalphabeta/CD19-depleted allogeneic hematopoietic cell transplantation in children was quantitatively tracked in the study by means of TCR repertoire profiling.

The treatment or condition label, as the study defines it: allogeneic hematopoietic cell transplantation with graft depleted of TCRalphabeta T cells and CD19 B cells. The children who served as transplant recipients had been given grafts of TCRalphabeta/CD19-depleted allogeneic hematopoietic cells. The receptor library was made with PCR. Sequencing was performed on an Illumina HiSeq 2500. To normalize quantification of the TCRbeta repertoire, the TCR libraries were built with molecular barcoding that relied on unique molecular identifiers. The public reads were quality trimmed at Q25 with fastp and then assembled into clones with MiXCR by TCRdb, keeping productive beta chains. Rows with one shared CDR3 protein collapse into an entry with the most common genes and DNA. Present in this sample are about 310,000 distinct CDR3 sequences, approximately 20% of which were seen just once. The ten largest clones add up to approximately 10% of the sample.

Comment on this clonotype: Its specific antigen is unknown. Base qualities are not recorded, but no much larger clone differs from it by a single base.

The paper as a whole reports these results and caveats: In some patients, high TCRbeta diversity at day 60 was attributed to recipient T cells and intrathymic progenitors that had survived conditioning. The frequencies of hyperexpanded clones fell over the following months, and after one year, T-cell counts and TCRbeta diversity were mostly attributed to newly produced T cells. Apparently early alphabetaT-cell count recovery about two months after transplant reportedly relied on only several hundred rapidly expanded clones derived from non-depleted graft cells.

The source material was PBMCs, mostly from graft donor cells, sampled 180 days after TCRalphabeta/CD19-depleted stem cell transplant. The sequence derives from a male patient younger than 18 who had a stem cell transplant for acute lymphoblastic leukemia, so the T cells may come from the graft donor.

The nucleotide sequence reads TGCAGTGCTAGAGACCAGAACAAGGAGACCCAGTACTTC. Its amino acids are CSARDQNKETQYF. In this chain, TRBV20-1 is recombined with TRBJ2-5; the D gene remains uncertain. The germline V gene (reference sequence) gives CDR1 as DFQATT and CDR2 as SNEGSKA. The trim is 0 bases for V and 5 bases for J, with a gap of 10 bases between the germline ends. CDR3 length: 13 amino acids, cysteine to phenylalanine. The CDR3 DNA has 39 bases and is translated from base 1.